This entry describes one T cell receptor beta chain. Its antigen is currently unknown. The CDR3 consists of 14 residues. Trimming removed 3 bases from V and 3 bases from J, with 11 bases in between. Germline values: CDR1 KGHSH, CDR2 LQKENI. This sample is part of a study of shared clonotypes between healthy human individuals. Study results and limitations: When naive CD4 clonotypes were compared across a few donors, around 5% were shared. Among donors, sharing of clonotypes was expected to be affected by sequencing depth. Non-shared clonotypes had lower generation probabilities than those shared by all four donors.

TCRdb's table, derived via immunoSEQ multiplex PCR, lists solely in-frame clones and lacks some. This table holds approximately 940,000 clones, 60% to 85% found once. This rearrangement joins TRBV18 to TRBJ1-1; D is unclear. The receptor was derived from a young man in good health. The sequencing sample was made of memory CD4+ T cells sorted from blood. Subset defined: CD45RA-negative fraction. CDR3 nucleotide sequence: TGTGCCAGCTCACCTTCTCTTATAGACACTGAAGCTTTCTTT. Its translation is CASSPSLIDTEAFF.